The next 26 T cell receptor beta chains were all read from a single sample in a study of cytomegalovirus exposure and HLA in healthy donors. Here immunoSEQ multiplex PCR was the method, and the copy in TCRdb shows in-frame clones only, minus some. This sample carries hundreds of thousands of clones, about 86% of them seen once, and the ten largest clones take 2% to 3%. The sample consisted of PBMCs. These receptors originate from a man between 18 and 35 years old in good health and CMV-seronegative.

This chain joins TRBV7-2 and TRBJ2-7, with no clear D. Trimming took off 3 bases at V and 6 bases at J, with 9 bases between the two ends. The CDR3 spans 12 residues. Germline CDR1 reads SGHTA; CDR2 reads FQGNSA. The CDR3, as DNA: TGTGCCAGCAGCTTTCCCCCCCTCGAGCAGTACTTC. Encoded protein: CASSFPPLEQYF.

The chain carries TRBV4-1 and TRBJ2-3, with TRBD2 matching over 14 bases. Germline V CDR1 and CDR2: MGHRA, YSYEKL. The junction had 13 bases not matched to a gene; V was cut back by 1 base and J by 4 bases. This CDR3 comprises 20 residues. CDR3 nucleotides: TGCGCCAGCAGCCAAGGGACTAGCGGGAGGTATAAGACGAGAGCAGATACGCAGTATTTT. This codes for CASSQGTSGRYKTRADTQYF.

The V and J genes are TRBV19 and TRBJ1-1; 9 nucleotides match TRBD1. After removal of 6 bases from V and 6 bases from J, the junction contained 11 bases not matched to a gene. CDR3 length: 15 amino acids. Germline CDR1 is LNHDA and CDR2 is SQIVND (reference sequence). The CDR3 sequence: CASSTGGGIFAEAFF. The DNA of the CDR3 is TGTGCCAGTAGCACAGGGGGCGGAATTTTTGCTGAAGCTTTCTTT.

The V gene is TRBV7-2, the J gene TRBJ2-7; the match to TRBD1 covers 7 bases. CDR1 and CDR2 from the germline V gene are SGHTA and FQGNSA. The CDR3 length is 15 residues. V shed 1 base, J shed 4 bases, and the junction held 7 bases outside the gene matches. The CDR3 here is CASSLEGQPLYEQYF. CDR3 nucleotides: TGTGCCAGCAGCTTAGAGGGACAGCCCCTTTACGAGCAGTACTTC.

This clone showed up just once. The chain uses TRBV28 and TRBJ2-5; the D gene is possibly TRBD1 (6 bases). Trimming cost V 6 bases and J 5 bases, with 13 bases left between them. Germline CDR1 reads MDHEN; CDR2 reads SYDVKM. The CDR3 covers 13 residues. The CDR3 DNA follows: TGTGCCAGCAGAACTCTGAGGGGGGAGACCCAGTACTTC. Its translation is CASRTLRGETQYF.

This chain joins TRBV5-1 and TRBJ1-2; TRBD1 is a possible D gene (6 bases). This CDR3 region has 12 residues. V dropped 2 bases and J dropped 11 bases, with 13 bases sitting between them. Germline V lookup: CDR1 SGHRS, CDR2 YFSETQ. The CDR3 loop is CASSFSDSGYTF. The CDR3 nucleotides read TGCGCCAGCAGCTTTTCGGACAGCGGATACACCTTC.

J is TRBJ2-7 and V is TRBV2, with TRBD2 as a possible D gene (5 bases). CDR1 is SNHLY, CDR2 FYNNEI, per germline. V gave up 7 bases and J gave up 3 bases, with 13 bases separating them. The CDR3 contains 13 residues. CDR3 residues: CASNPGEGYEQYF. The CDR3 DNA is TGTGCCAGCAACCCAGGTGAGGGCTACGAGCAGTACTTC. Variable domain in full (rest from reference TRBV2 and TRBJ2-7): EPEVTQTPSHQVTQMGQEVILRCVPISNHLYFYWYRQILGQKVEFLVSFYNNEISEKSEIFDDQFSVERPDGSNFTLKIRSTKLEDSAMYFCASNPGEGYEQYFGPGTRLTVT.

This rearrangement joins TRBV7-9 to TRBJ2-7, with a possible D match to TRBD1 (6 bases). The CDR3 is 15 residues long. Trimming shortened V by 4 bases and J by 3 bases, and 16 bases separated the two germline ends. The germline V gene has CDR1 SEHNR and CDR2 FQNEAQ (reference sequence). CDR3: CASSSPLTGLYEQYF. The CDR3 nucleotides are TGTGCCAGCAGCTCTCCTTTGACAGGTCTCTACGAGCAGTACTTC.

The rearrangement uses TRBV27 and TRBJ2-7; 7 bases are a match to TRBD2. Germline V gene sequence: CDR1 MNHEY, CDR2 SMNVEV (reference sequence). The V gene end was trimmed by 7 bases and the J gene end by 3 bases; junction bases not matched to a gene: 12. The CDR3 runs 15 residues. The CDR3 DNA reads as TGTGCCAGCAACAACCCTTCTAGCGGAAACTACGAGCAGTACTTC. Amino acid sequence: CASNNPSSGNYEQYF.

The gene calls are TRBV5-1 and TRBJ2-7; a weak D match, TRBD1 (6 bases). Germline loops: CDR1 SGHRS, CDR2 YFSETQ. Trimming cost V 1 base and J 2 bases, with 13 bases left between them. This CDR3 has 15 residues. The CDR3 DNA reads TGCGCCAGCAGCTTGTTTACAGGGTTGACCTACGAGCAGTACTTC. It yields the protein CASSLFTGLTYEQYF. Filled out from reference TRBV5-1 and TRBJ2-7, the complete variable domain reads KAGVTQTPRYLIKTRGQQVTLSCSPISGHRSVSWYQQTPGQGLQFLFEYFSETQRNKGNFPGRFSGRQFSNSRSEMNVSTLELGDSALYLCASSLFTGLTYEQYFGPGTRLTVT.

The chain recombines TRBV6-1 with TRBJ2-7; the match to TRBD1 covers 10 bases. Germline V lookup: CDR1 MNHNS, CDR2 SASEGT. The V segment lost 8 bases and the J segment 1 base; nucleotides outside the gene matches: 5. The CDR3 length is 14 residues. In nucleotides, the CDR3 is TGTGCCAGCGTGAGGGACAGGGGTTCCTACGAGCAGTACTTC. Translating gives CASVRDRGSYEQYF.

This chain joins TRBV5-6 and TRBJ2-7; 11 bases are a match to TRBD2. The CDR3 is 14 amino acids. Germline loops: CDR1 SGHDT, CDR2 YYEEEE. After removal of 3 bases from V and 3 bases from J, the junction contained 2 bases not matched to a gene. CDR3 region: CASSSTSGNYEQYF. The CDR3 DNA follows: TGTGCCAGCAGCTCGACTAGCGGGAACTACGAGCAGTACTTC.

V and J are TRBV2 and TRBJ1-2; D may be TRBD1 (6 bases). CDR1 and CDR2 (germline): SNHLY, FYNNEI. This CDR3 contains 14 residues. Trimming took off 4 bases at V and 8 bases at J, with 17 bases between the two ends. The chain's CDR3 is CASSGLLQGQGYTF. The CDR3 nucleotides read TGTGCCAGCAGTGGGCTGCTGCAGGGGCAAGGCTACACCTTC.

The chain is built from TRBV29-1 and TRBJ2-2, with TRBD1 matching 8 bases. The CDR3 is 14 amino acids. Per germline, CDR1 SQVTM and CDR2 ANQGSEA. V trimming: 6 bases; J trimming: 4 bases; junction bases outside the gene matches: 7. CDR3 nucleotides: TGCAGCGTGGAGGACAGGGTGGGCACCGGGGAGCTGTTTTTT. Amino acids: CSVEDRVGTGELFF.

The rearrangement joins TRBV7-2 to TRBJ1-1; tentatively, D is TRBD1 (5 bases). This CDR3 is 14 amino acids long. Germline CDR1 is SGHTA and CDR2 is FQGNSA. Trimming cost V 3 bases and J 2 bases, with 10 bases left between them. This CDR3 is CASSLGGSNTEAFF. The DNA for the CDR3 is TGTGCCAGCAGCTTGGGGGGTAGCAACACTGAAGCTTTCTTT.

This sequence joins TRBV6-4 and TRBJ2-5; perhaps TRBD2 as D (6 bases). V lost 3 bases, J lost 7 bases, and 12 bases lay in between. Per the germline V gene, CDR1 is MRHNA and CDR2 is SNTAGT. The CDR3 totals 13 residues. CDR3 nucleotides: TGTGCCAGCAGTGAATGGACCGGGGGGACCCAGTACTTC. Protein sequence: CASSEWTGGTQYF.

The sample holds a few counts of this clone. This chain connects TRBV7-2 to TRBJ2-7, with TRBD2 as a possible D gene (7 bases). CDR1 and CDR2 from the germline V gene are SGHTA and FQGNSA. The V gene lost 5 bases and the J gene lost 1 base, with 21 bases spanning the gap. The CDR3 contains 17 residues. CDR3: CASSPNRRGPKSYEQYF. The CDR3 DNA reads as TGTGCCAGCAGCCCTAATAGGCGGGGGCCGAAATCCTACGAGCAGTACTTC.

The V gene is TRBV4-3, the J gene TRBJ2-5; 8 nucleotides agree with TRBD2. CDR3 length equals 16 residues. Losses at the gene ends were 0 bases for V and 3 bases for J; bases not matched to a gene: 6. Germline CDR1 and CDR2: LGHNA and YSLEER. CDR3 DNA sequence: TGCGCCAGCAGCCAAGAAGGTAGCGGGGCAAAAGAGACCCAGTACTTC. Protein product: CASSQEGSGAKETQYF.

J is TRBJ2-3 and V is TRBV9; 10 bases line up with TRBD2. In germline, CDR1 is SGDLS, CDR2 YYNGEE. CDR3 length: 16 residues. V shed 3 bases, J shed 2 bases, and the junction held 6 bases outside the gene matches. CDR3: CASSEGTSEYTDTQYF. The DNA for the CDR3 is TGTGCCAGCAGCGAAGGGACTAGCGAGTACACAGATACGCAGTATTTT.

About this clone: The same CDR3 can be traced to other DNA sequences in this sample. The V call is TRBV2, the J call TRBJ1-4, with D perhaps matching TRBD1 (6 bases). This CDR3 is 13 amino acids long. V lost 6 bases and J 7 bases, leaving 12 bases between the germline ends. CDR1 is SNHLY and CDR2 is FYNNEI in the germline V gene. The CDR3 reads CASRQGASEKLFF. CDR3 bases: TGTGCCAGCAGACAGGGAGCGAGTGAAAAACTGTTTTTT.

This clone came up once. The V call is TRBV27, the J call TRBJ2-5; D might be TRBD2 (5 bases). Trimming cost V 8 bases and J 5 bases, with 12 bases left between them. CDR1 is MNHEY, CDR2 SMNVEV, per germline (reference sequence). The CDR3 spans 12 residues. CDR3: CASGLRGETQYF. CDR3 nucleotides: TGTGCCAGCGGCCTACGAGGGGAGACCCAGTACTTC.

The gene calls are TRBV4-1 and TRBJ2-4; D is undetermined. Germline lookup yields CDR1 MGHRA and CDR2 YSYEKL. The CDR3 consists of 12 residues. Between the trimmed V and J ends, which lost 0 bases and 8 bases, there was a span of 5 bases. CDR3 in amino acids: CASSQDLYIQYF. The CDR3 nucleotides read TGCGCCAGCAGCCAAGATCTATACATTCAGTACTTC.

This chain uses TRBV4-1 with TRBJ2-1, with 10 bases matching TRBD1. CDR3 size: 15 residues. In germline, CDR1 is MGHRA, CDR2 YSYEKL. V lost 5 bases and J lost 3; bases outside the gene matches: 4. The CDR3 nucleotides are TGCGCCAGCAGCTTCCGGGACAGGGGCTACAATGAGCAGTTCTTC. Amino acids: CASSFRDRGYNEQFF.

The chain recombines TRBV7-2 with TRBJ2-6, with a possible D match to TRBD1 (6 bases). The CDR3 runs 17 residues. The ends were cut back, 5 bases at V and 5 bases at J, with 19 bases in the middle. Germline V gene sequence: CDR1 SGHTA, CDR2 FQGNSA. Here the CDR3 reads CASSLTGPFTRANVLTF. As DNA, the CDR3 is TGTGCCAGCAGCCTAACAGGGCCCTTTACTCGGGCCAACGTCCTGACTTTC.

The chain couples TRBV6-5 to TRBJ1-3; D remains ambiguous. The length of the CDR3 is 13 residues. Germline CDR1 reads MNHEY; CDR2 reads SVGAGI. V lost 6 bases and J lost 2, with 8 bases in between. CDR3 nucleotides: TGTGCCAGCAGAGACACTCCTGGAAACACCATATATTTT. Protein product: CASRDTPGNTIYF.

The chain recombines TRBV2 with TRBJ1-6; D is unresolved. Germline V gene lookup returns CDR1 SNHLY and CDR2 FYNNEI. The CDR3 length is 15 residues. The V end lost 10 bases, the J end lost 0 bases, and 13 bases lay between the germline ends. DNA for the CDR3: TGTGCCATGAGCGGGGAGCGCTCCTATAATTCACCCCTCCACTTT. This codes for CAMSGERSYNSPLHF.